The 2 T cell receptor beta chains given below trace back to one sample, sequenced in a study of OX40 agonist ivuxolimab in advanced cancers. Here immunoSEQ multiplex PCR was the method, and the copy in TCRdb shows in-frame clones only, minus some. Of 90,000 to 95,000 clones in the sample, around 87% were seen once. The sequenced sample was CD4+ or CD8+ T cells sorted from blood, obtained in a trial of the OX40 agonist ivuxolimab. The receptors here all came from an adult with an advanced solid tumor such as melanoma, head and neck, liver or kidney cancer.

The chain joins TRBV2 to TRBJ1-3; D not resolved. There are 15 residues in the CDR3. Germline V gene lookup returns CDR1 SNHLY and CDR2 FYNNEI. Trimming left V 1 base short and J 0 bases short, with 7 bases between. Written as DNA, the CDR3 is TGTGCCAGCAGTGAAGGCTCCCGCTCTGGAAACACCATATATTTT. It specifies CASSEGSRSGNTIYF. The entire variable domain, with the rest obtained from reference TRBV2 and TRBJ1-3, is as follows: EPEVTQTPSHQVTQMGQEVILRCVPISNHLYFYWYRQILGQKVEFLVSFYNNEISEKSEIFDDQFSVERPDGSNFTLKIRSTKLEDSAMYFCASSEGSRSGNTIYFGEGSWLTVV.

V gene TRBV4-3 combines with J gene TRBJ1-5; D not certain. Germline CDR1 reads LGHNA; CDR2 reads YSLEER. V lost 0 bases, J lost 7 bases, and 7 bases lay in between. The CDR3 extends over 13 amino acids. The CDR3 coding sequence is TGCGCCAGCAGCCAAGACGGAGTCCAGCCCCAGCATTTT. This translates into CASSQDGVQPQHF.